This note documents a single T cell receptor beta chain sequence. No cognate antigen has been identified for it. No much larger clone exists at a distance of one base, and base qualities are not known. This entry comes from a study of blood T cell repertoires in COVID-19 (dated by TCRdb to 2020 to 2022). Regarding the study in general: Samples covering the acute and convalescent phases of COVID-19 were provided by collaborators in the United States, Italy and Spain. The prospective study material was composed of cDNA or gDNA derived from T cells, B-cell-depleted T cells, or PBMCs. Deeply sampled blood TCRbeta repertoires from subjects exposed to, actively infected with, or recovered from COVID-19 were included in the dataset. The repertoires were released in a freely available public database intended as a resource for research on the immune response to SARS-CoV-2. Samples came from the ongoing ImmuneRACE study (first 160 participants) plus 1,254 subjects from 6 global collaborators. Nearly every sample came with metadata listing a de-identified subject ID, COVID-19 status, age in years and sex. Where HLA class I and class II types were available, the types were taken from metadata supplied by the sample provider, not from assay-based typing. Results the study describes overall, beyond this receptor: The quantity of clinical and demographic metadata differed by source and by participant and was supplied without curation.

The collaborating institutions used their own protocols to collect whole blood in K2EDTA tubes. Collaborator samples were shipped for TCRbeta analysis as frozen whole blood, isolated PBMCs, or DNA extracted from either sample type. TCRbeta CDR3 regions were amplified from genomic DNA by means of the immunoSEQ Assay, a bias-controlled multiplex PCR. Under the source paper's analysis protocol: Nucleated cell counts per sample were estimated from amplification of reference gene primers within the assay. Sequence reads were collapsed and filtered to measure the absolute abundance of every unique TCRbeta CDR3 rearrangement. For each sample, productive Simpson clonality was calculated as the square root of Simpson's diversity index across productive rearrangements. TCRdb obtained this table from immuneACCESS and retained in-frame rearrangements with V and J assigned. These tables miss some clones; where compared with another copy, unresolved V genes account for less than half of the shortfall, and the remainder is unexplained. For V, J and clone size, that table is used; D and trimming come from the DNA. For this sample there are 100,000 to 150,000 clones; over 80% appear just once. Together, the top ten hold about 9.6% of the sample.

A distance of 6 bases separates the germline ends of V and J, which lose 0 bases and 1 base respectively. According to the germline V gene, CDR1 reads MNHEY and CDR2 reads SVGAGI. Its CDR3 holds 14 amino acids, cysteine through phenylalanine. Here the CDR3 DNA is all that survives: 42 bases in frame from base 1. Sequenced: peripheral blood. Here the chain combines TRBV6-5 and TRBJ1-1, with the D gene call left open. This receptor was taken from a man aged 40-49 years with active or convalescent COVID-19. The CDR3 reads CASSYSRRNTEAFF. DNA sequence: TGTGCCAGCAGTTACTCGAGGAGGAACACTGAAGCTTTCTTT.